A selection of T cell receptor beta chains follows, all from one sample in a study of control samples from healthy donors and cancer patients. Measured with immunoSEQ multiplex PCR; TCRdb has only the in-frame clones, and not every one. Altogether about 92,000 clones are present, roughly 86% being singletons, with the ten largest covering roughly 9.8%. Sequenced input: blood. The receptors come from a woman aged 60 to 75 in good health. Each CDR3 is given with its conserved first and last residue. D genes are given only for firm matches. The size entry is marked missing in some rows and otherwise reads once, few, many or a size class.

NA | 15 | TRBJ1-6 | NA | TRBV5-1 | CASSRVGGGESPLHF | TGCGCCAGCAGTCGGGTAGGCGGGGGAGAATCACCCCTCCACTTT
NA | 16 | TRBJ1-2 | NA | TRBV27 | CASSLSGGAKVGGYTF | TGTGCCAGCAGTTTATCAGGAGGGGCCAAGGTGGGTGGCTACACCTTC
NA | 17 | TRBJ1-3 | NA | TRBV5-1 | CASSSKPEPASGNTIYF | TGCGCCAGCAGCTCGAAACCCGAGCCGGCATCTGGAAACACCATATATTTT
NA | 16 | TRBJ2-3 | TRBD2 | TRBV5-1 | CASSWAGTSPSDTQYF | TGCGCCAGCAGCTGGGCCGGGACTAGCCCCTCAGATACGCAGTATTTT
NA | 10 | TRBJ2-3 | NA | TRBV7-9 | CASSPGPGDF | TGTGCCAGCAGCCCCGGCCCGGGGGATTTT
NA | 16 | TRBJ2-2 | NA | TRBV5-1 | CASSLYYPENTGELFF | TGCGCCAGCAGCTTGTATTATCCGGAGAACACCGGGGAGCTGTTTTTT
NA | 14 | TRBJ1-2 | NA | TRBV11-2 | CASSLGAGLGGYTF | TGTGCCAGCAGCTTAGGAGCGGGGCTAGGTGGCTACACCTTC
NA | 14 | TRBJ1-2 | NA | TRBV21-1 | CASSHPGRGYGYTF | TGTGCCAGCAGCCATCCAGGAAGGGGCTATGGCTACACCTTC
NA | 14 | TRBJ2-5 | NA | TRBV2 | CASSKDRQQETQYF | TGTGCCAGCTCTAAGGACAGACAACAAGAGACCCAGTACTTC
NA | 16 | TRBJ2-4 | TRBD2 | TRBV6-5 | CASSSTSGIAKNIQYF | TGTGCCAGCAGTTCGACTAGCGGGATAGCCAAAAACATTCAGTACTTC
NA | 14 | TRBJ2-1 | NA | TRBV2 | CASNKQGGGNEQFF | TGTGCCAGCAACAAACAGGGTGGAGGCAATGAGCAGTTCTTC
NA | 16 | TRBJ2-2 | NA | TRBV6-6 | CASRSRQDQGTGELFF | TGTGCCAGCAGATCTCGACAGGACCAGGGTACCGGGGAGCTGTTTTTT
NA | 13 | TRBJ2-5 | NA | TRBV27 | CASRNRIQETQYF | TGTGCCAGCCGAAACAGGATACAGGAGACCCAGTACTTC
once | 15 | TRBJ2-7 | NA | TRBV7-2 | CASSLDSGLSYEQYF | TGTGCCAGCAGCTTAGACTCTGGGCTCTCCTACGAGCAGTACTTC
NA | 13 | TRBJ2-3 | NA | TRBV4-1 | CASSQGVSDTQYF | TGCGCCAGCAGCCAGGGCGTCTCAGATACGCAGTATTTT
few | 15 | TRBJ2-1 | TRBD2 | TRBV4-1 | CASSWGLARYNEQFF | TGCGCCAGCAGCTGGGGACTAGCGAGATACAATGAGCAGTTCTTC
NA | 12 | TRBJ2-5 | NA | TRBV29-1 | CSGRVDQETQYF | TGCAGCGGCCGGGTTGACCAAGAGACCCAGTACTTC
NA | 12 | TRBJ2-1 | TRBD1 | TRBV7-9 | CASSRQGTEQFF | TGTGCCAGCAGCAGACAGGGGACTGAGCAGTTCTTC
NA | 16 | TRBJ2-3 | NA | TRBV19 | CASSLGYSPSTDTQYF | TGTGCCAGTAGTCTTGGATACAGCCCTAGCACAGATACGCAGTATTTT
NA | 15 | TRBJ2-1 | TRBD2 | TRBV7-8 | CASSYSGGGLHEQFF | TGTGCCAGCAGCTATAGCGGGGGGGGCCTTCATGAGCAGTTCTTC
NA | 15 | TRBJ1-1 | NA | TRBV4-2 | CASSEANRLDTEAFF | TGTGCCAGCAGCGAAGCGAACAGGTTGGACACTGAAGCTTTCTTT
NA | 12 | TRBJ1-2 | NA | TRBV7-9 | CAWRGVDYGYTF | TGTGCCTGGAGAGGGGTAGACTATGGCTACACCTTC
once | 14 | TRBJ2-5 | TRBD2 | TRBV11-1 | CASSRTSAQETQYF | TGTGCCAGCAGTCGGACTAGCGCCCAAGAGACCCAGTACTTC
NA | 14 | TRBJ1-1 | NA | TRBV10-3 | CAISESMGGRGAFF | TGTGCCATCAGTGAGTCAATGGGAGGCAGGGGCGCTTTCTTT
NA | 18 | TRBJ2-3 | TRBD2 | TRBV7-9 | CASSLARTSGGSTDTQYF | TGTGCCAGCAGCTTAGCGAGGACTAGCGGGGGGTCCACAGATACGCAGTATTTT
NA | 13 | TRBJ1-1 | TRBD1 | TRBV2 | CASSTGMNTEAFF | TGTGCCAGCTCGACAGGGATGAACACTGAAGCTTTCTTT